These 16 T cell receptor beta chains were sequenced from one sample in a study of human thymus T cells. The assay was immunoSEQ multiplex PCR, and TCRdb's table has in-frame clones only and misses some. Of tens of thousands of clones listed, 90% to 95% are singletons. Sequencing was done on a sample of blood. All receptors come from a boy in the first two years of life with a congenital heart defect but otherwise immunologically healthy.

J is TRBJ1-5 and V is TRBV10-3, with TRBD1 matching 9 bases. V lost 7 bases to trimming and J lost 6 bases; unmatched junction nucleotides: 4. Germline V gene lookup returns CDR1 ENHRY and CDR2 SYGVKD. The CDR3 covers 13 residues. The CDR3 nucleotides read TGTGCCATCACTCCGGGACAGGGTCAGCCCCAGCATTTT. Its translation: CAITPGQGQPQHF.

The chain has TRBV5-1 and TRBJ2-1; 7 bases line up with TRBD2. Germline V gene sequence: CDR1 SGHRS, CDR2 YFSETQ. Unmatched junction bases numbered 0, after V lost 2 bases and J lost 1 base. CDR3 length: 14 residues. The CDR3, as DNA: TGCGCCAGCAGCTTTAGCGGGTCCTACAATGAGCAGTTCTTC. Its translation: CASSFSGSYNEQFF.

V usage is TRBV5-1 and J usage is TRBJ2-7; 9 bases agree with TRBD1. CDR3 length: 14 amino acids. V dropped 7 bases and J dropped 2; count of bases not matched to a gene: 7. CDR1 and CDR2 from the germline V gene are SGHRS and YFSETQ. The CDR3 sequence: CASAVRDRAYEQYF. Here the CDR3 DNA reads TGCGCCAGCGCAGTCCGGGACAGGGCCTACGAGCAGTACTTC.

The chain combines TRBV7-6 with TRBJ2-3, with TRBD1 as a possible D gene (6 bases). The CDR3 spans 13 residues. Per the germline V gene, CDR1 is SGHVS and CDR2 is FNYEAQ. Trimming took 3 bases from V and 4 from J, leaving 8 bases between them. As DNA, the CDR3 is TGTGCCAGCAGCTTCAGGGGAGCAGATACGCAGTATTTT. Amino acid sequence: CASSFRGADTQYF.

This chain links TRBV25-1 with TRBJ2-6; D unclear. Between the trimmed V and J ends, which lost 2 bases and 3 bases, there was a span of 8 bases. The CDR3 consists of 15 residues. CDR1 is MGHDK, CDR2 SYGVNS, per germline. The CDR3 bases are TGTGCCAGCAGTGAACGTGTGCGTGGGGCCAACGTCCTGACTTTC. It yields the protein CASSERVRGANVLTF.

The genes are TRBV5-1 and TRBJ2-5, with 9 positions matching TRBD1. V trimming: 1 base; J trimming: 5 bases; junction bases outside the gene matches: 3. This CDR3 has 14 amino acids. The germline V gene encodes CDR1 SGHRS and CDR2 YFSETQ. CDR3 protein: CASSLIGTGETQYF. CDR3 bases: TGCGCCAGCAGCTTGATTGGGACAGGGGAGACCCAGTACTTC.

The CDR3 sequence is CASSEGGAGYEQYF. In DNA form, the CDR3 reads TGTGCCAGCAGTGAAGGGGGAGCGGGGTACGAGCAGTACTTC. The rearrangement links TRBV2 to TRBJ2-7, with 7 bases that match TRBD2. Germline loops: CDR1 SNHLY, CDR2 FYNNEI. Trimming cost V 1 base and J 4 bases; bases outside gene matches: 4. CDR3 length: 14 residues.

The chain employs TRBV30 and TRBJ2-1, with 8 bases identical to TRBD2. The CDR3 length is 14 residues. V lost 5 bases and J lost 0; bases outside the gene matches: 3. Germline V gives CDR1 GTSNPN, CDR2 SVGIG (reference sequence). CDR3 nucleotide sequence: TGTGCCTGGCCGGGGGGGAGCTCCTACAATGAGCAGTTCTTC. Translating gives CAWPGGSSYNEQFF.

This clone came up a few times. V gene TRBV7-2 combines with J gene TRBJ1-2; a possible D gene is TRBD1 (5 bases). Looked up from germline, CDR1 is SGHTA and CDR2 is FQGNSA. V was shortened by 5 bases and J by 0 bases, with 7 bases between the two germline ends. The length of the CDR3 is 13 residues. The CDR3, as DNA: TGTGCCAGCAGCCAGACAGCTAACTATGGCTACACCTTC. Its protein product is CASSQTANYGYTF.

The V gene is TRBV2, the J gene TRBJ2-3; no clear D. Germline V lookup: CDR1 SNHLY, CDR2 FYNNEI. The CDR3 consists of 12 residues. V was shortened by 1 base and J by 7 bases, with 6 bases between the two germline ends. The CDR3 DNA sequence: TGTGCCAGCAGTGAAGATGGCAATACGCAGTATTTT. Translation: CASSEDGNTQYF.

This CDR3 is CASSPTAGPHTDTQYF. CDR3 nucleotide sequence: TGTGCCAGCAGTCCCACAGCGGGACCCCACACAGATACGCAGTATTTT. J is TRBJ2-3 and V is TRBV28, with 7 nucleotides matching TRBD2. The V gene's germline CDR1 is MDHEN and CDR2 SYDVKM. The CDR3 is 16 residues long. With V trimmed by 5 bases and J by 2 bases, 10 bases remained unmatched.

This chain connects TRBV27 to TRBJ2-5; 13 bases match TRBD2. The germline V gene encodes CDR1 MNHEY and CDR2 SMNVEV (reference sequence). Trimming took 5 bases from V and 7 from J; bases not matched to a gene: 10. CDR3 size: 16 residues. The chain's CDR3 is CASSRTGTSGVGTQYF. The CDR3 DNA reads as TGTGCCAGCAGTCGAACCGGGACTAGCGGGGTGGGGACCCAGTACTTC.

This chain joins TRBV6-5 and TRBJ2-1; unclear D gene. Per germline, CDR1 MNHEY and CDR2 SVGAGI. Trimming cost V 4 bases and J 4 bases, with 17 bases left between them. The CDR3 sequence is 16 residues long. The CDR3 DNA sequence: TGTGCCAGCAGTTCTAGTGGACGGTCAATGTACAATGAGCAGTTCTTC. Encoded protein: CASSSSGRSMYNEQFF.

The chain combines TRBV4-2 with TRBJ2-3; 7 bases map to TRBD2. Germline values: CDR1 LGHNA, CDR2 YNFKEQ. V lost 1 base and J lost 0; bases outside the gene matches: 10. The CDR3 has 18 amino acids. The CDR3 bases are TGTGCCAGCAGCCAAGCAAGCTACCGGGGGGTTAGCACAGATACGCAGTATTTT. This encodes CASSQASYRGVSTDTQYF.

This chain joins TRBV14 and TRBJ2-2, with TRBD2 as a possible D gene (7 bases). The germline V gene encodes CDR1 SGHDN and CDR2 FVKESK. V gave up 4 bases and J gave up 0 bases, with 24 bases separating them. The CDR3 is 20 residues long. The CDR3 reads CASSLTWGGRRSSNTGELFF. DNA for the CDR3: TGTGCCAGCAGCCTCACATGGGGGGGGCGCAGGAGCTCGAACACCGGGGAGCTGTTTTTT.

The V gene is TRBV9, the J gene TRBJ2-1; tentatively, D is TRBD2 (6 bases). Between the trimmed V and J ends, which lost 3 bases and 2 bases, there was a span of 9 bases. Germline lookup yields CDR1 SGDLS and CDR2 YYNGEE. The CDR3 length is 14 residues. The CDR3 spells CASSAAGTYNEQFF. CDR3 bases: TGTGCCAGCAGCGCCGCGGGGACCTACAATGAGCAGTTCTTC.